The rows below give T cell receptor beta chains drawn from one sample of a study of blood T cell repertoires in COVID-19. Generated by immunoSEQ multiplex PCR, the TCRdb table keeps only in-frame clones and is missing some. The table shows fewer than 100,000 clones, with 70% to 80% occurring only once. Specimen: peripheral blood. These receptors were obtained from a man between 65 and 79 years old with acute or convalescent COVID-19. Each CDR3 is given with its conserved first and last residue. D genes are given only for firm matches. Part of the rows lack a size; the others show once, few, many or a class for expanded clones.

cdr3_nt: TGTGCCAGCAGCCTGATGGGACAGGGGCCAAGGGAGCAGTACTTC
cdr3_aa: CASSLMGQGPREQYF
v_call: TRBV13
j_call: TRBJ2-7
d_call: TRBD1
clone_size: -
cdr3_length: 15

cdr3_nt: TGTGCCAGCAGTTCCCTAGGGACAGGGGGGGGGAACACTGAAGCTTTCTTT
cdr3_aa: CASSSLGTGGGNTEAFF
v_call: TRBV28
j_call: TRBJ1-1
d_call: TRBD1
clone_size: -
cdr3_length: 17

cdr3_nt: TGCGCCAGCAGCTGGGGGGGCGTAGGCACAGATACGCAGTATTTT
cdr3_aa: CASSWGGVGTDTQYF
v_call: TRBV5-1
j_call: TRBJ2-3
d_call: -
clone_size: once
cdr3_length: 15

cdr3_nt: TGTGCCAGCAGTTTTTATAGGTGGAGTGAGCAGTTCTTC
cdr3_aa: CASSFYRWSEQFF
v_call: TRBV27
j_call: TRBJ2-1
d_call: -
clone_size: -
cdr3_length: 13

cdr3_nt: TGTGCCAGCAGCCAAGGTAACTACGAGCAGTACTTC
cdr3_aa: CASSQGNYEQYF
v_call: TRBV14
j_call: TRBJ2-7
d_call: -
clone_size: -
cdr3_length: 12

cdr3_nt: TGTGCCAGCAGTTTATTGAGCAGGGTTGGCACTGAAGCTTTCTTT
cdr3_aa: CASSLLSRVGTEAFF
v_call: TRBV28
j_call: TRBJ1-1
d_call: -
clone_size: once
cdr3_length: 15

cdr3_nt: TGTGCCAGCAGCTCCCATGGGACAGTCAATGAGCAGTTCTTC
cdr3_aa: CASSSHGTVNEQFF
v_call: TRBV28
j_call: TRBJ2-1
d_call: TRBD1
clone_size: -
cdr3_length: 14

cdr3_nt: TGTGCCAGCAGAGACATTAGCTCTGGAAACACCATATATTTT
cdr3_aa: CASRDISSGNTIYF
v_call: TRBV6-5
j_call: TRBJ1-3
d_call: -
clone_size: -
cdr3_length: 14

cdr3_nt: TGTGCCAGCAGCGCCGGACTAGTCAATGAGCAGTTCTTC
cdr3_aa: CASSAGLVNEQFF
v_call: TRBV5-6
j_call: TRBJ2-1
d_call: TRBD2
clone_size: -
cdr3_length: 13

cdr3_nt: TGTGCCAGCAGTTTCCCAGGGGACACTGAAGCTTTCTTT
cdr3_aa: CASSFPGDTEAFF
v_call: TRBV28
j_call: TRBJ1-1
d_call: -
clone_size: -
cdr3_length: 13

cdr3_nt: TGTGCCAGCAGTTCCGCAGGAAACAGGGAAGGTGGCTATGGCTACACCTTC
cdr3_aa: CASSSAGNREGGYGYTF
v_call: TRBV27
j_call: TRBJ1-2
d_call: -
clone_size: -
cdr3_length: 17

cdr3_nt: TGTGCCAGCAGCCGGACTAGCGGGGCCTACAATGAGCAGTTCTTC
cdr3_aa: CASSRTSGAYNEQFF
v_call: TRBV14
j_call: TRBJ2-1
d_call: TRBD2
clone_size: -
cdr3_length: 15

cdr3_nt: TGTGCCAGCAGGAGGCCTGATGAACCTTCCTACGAGCAGTACTTC
cdr3_aa: CASRRPDEPSYEQYF
v_call: TRBV6-5
j_call: TRBJ2-7
d_call: -
clone_size: -
cdr3_length: 15

cdr3_nt: TGTGCCAGCAGCCTCCAGGCGATCGGCGACATTCAGTACTTC
cdr3_aa: CASSLQAIGDIQYF
v_call: TRBV13
j_call: TRBJ2-4
d_call: -
clone_size: -
cdr3_length: 14

cdr3_nt: TGTGCCAGTACCCAGGGGGGTTCTAGCACAGATACGCAGTATTTT
cdr3_aa: CASTQGGSSTDTQYF
v_call: TRBV7-9
j_call: TRBJ2-3
d_call: -
clone_size: few
cdr3_length: 15

cdr3_nt: TGTGCCAGCAGCCGAGATGGCGGCTACGAGCAGTACTTC
cdr3_aa: CASSRDGGYEQYF
v_call: TRBV7-2
j_call: TRBJ2-7
d_call: -
clone_size: -
cdr3_length: 13

cdr3_nt: TGTGCCAGCAGCCTCTTTGCGGGAGGGGGCACCGGGGAGCTGTTTTTT
cdr3_aa: CASSLFAGGGTGELFF
v_call: TRBV7-2
j_call: TRBJ2-2
d_call: TRBD2
clone_size: -
cdr3_length: 16

cdr3_nt: TGTGCCAGCAGCGGGACAGGCTACAATGGCTACACCTTC
cdr3_aa: CASSGTGYNGYTF
v_call: TRBV12-3/TRBV12-4
j_call: TRBJ1-2
d_call: TRBD1
clone_size: -
cdr3_length: 13

cdr3_nt: TGTGCCAGCAGTTACTCGATCGGGAAAGCCTACGAGCAGTACTTC
cdr3_aa: CASSYSIGKAYEQYF
v_call: TRBV6-5
j_call: TRBJ2-7
d_call: -
clone_size: -
cdr3_length: 15

cdr3_nt: TGTGCCAGCAGCCCATCAGGACTAGCGGGAAAAGAGACCCAGTACTTC
cdr3_aa: CASSPSGLAGKETQYF
v_call: TRBV7-3
j_call: TRBJ2-5
d_call: TRBD2
clone_size: -
cdr3_length: 16

cdr3_nt: TGTGCCAGCAGCCAAGAGGCCGGGAGCTCTGGGGCCAACGTCCTGACTTTC
cdr3_aa: CASSQEAGSSGANVLTF
v_call: TRBV4-2
j_call: TRBJ2-6
d_call: -
clone_size: -
cdr3_length: 17

cdr3_nt: TGTGCCAGCAATCCCGGACAGTCCTACGAGCAGTACTTC
cdr3_aa: CASNPGQSYEQYF
v_call: TRBV2
j_call: TRBJ2-7
d_call: -
clone_size: -
cdr3_length: 13

cdr3_nt: TGTGCCAGCAGCTCGCAGGGATCATACGAGCAGTACTTC
cdr3_aa: CASSSQGSYEQYF
v_call: TRBV11-3
j_call: TRBJ2-7
d_call: -
clone_size: few
cdr3_length: 13

cdr3_nt: TGTGCCATCAGTGAGTCGCAGGCGGGGAATCAGCCCCAGCATTTT
cdr3_aa: CAISESQAGNQPQHF
v_call: TRBV10-3
j_call: TRBJ1-5
d_call: -
clone_size: -
cdr3_length: 15

cdr3_nt: TGCAGCGTTGGGACTTATAGCTCCTACAATGAGCAGTTCTTC
cdr3_aa: CSVGTYSSYNEQFF
v_call: TRBV29-1
j_call: TRBJ2-1
d_call: -
clone_size: -
cdr3_length: 14

cdr3_nt: TGTGCCAGCAGCCAACCCAGCGGGAGAGGCCTAAGGAATGAGCAGTTCTTC
cdr3_aa: CASSQPSGRGLRNEQFF
v_call: TRBV3-1/TRBV3-2
j_call: TRBJ2-1
d_call: TRBD2
clone_size: -
cdr3_length: 17